This T cell receptor (beta chain) is from a study of blood T cell repertoires in COVID-19. The V and J ends lost 1 base and 0 bases respectively, with 19 bases between them. Germline-derived CDR1 and CDR2 are SEHNR and FQNEAQ (reference sequence). This CDR3 has 19 residues. TCRdb keeps only in-frame clones here, not all; method: immunoSEQ multiplex PCR. The data contain about 150,000 clones, 70% to 90% of them singletons. The material sequenced was peripheral blood. The origin of this receptor is a man aged 45 to 65 with active or convalescent COVID-19. The chain recombines TRBV7-9 with TRBJ1-5; maybe TRBD1 (5 bases). CDR3 bases: TGTGCCAGCAGCTTAGTTGCGGGGGTCGGGAGGAATAGCAATCAGCCCCAGCATTTT. This gives the protein CASSLVAGVGRNSNQPQHF.